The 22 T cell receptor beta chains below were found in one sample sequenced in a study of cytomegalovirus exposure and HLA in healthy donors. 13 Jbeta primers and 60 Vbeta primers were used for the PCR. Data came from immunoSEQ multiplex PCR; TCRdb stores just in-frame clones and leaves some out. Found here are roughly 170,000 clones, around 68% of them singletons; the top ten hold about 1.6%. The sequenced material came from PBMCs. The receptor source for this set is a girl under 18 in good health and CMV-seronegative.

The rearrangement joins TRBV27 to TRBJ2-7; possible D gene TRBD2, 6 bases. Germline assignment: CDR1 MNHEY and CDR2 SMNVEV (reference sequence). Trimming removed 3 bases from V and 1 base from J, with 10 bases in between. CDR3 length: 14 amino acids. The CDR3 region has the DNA TGTGCCAGCAGTTTCCGACGGGGGTCCTACGAGCAGTACTTC. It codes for CASSFRRGSYEQYF.

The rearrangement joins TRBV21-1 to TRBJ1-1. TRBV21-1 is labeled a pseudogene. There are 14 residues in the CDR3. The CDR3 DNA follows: TGTGCCAGCAGTTGGAGGGGCTCGTCCACTGAAGCTTTCTTT. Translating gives CASSWRGSSTEAFF.

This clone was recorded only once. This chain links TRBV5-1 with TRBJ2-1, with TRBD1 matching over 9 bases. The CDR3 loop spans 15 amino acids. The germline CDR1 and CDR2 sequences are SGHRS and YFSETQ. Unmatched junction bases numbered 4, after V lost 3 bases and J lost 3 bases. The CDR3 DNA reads TGCGCCAGCAGCTCCAACAGGGGGCTCTACAATGAGCAGTTCTTC. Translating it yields CASSSNRGLYNEQFF.

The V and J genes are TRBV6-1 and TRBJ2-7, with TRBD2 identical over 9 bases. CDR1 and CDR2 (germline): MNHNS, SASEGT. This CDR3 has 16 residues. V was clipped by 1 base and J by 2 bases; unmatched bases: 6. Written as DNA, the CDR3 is TGTGCCAGCAGTGAAGGGCCGGGACTAGCACCCTACGAGCAGTACTTC. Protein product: CASSEGPGLAPYEQYF.

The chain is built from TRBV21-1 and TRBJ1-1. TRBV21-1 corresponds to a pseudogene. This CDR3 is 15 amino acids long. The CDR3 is CASSKGRGMNTEAFF. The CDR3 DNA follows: TGTGCCAGCAGCAAAGGACGAGGGATGAACACTGAAGCTTTCTTT.

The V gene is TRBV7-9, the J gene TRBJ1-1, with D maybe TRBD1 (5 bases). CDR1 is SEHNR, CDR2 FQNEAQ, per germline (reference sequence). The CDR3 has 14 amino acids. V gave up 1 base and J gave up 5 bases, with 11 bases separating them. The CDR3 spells CASSLEAGPTEAFF. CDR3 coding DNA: TGTGCCAGCAGCTTAGAGGCAGGGCCAACTGAAGCTTTCTTT. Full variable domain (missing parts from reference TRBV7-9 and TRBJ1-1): DTGVSQNPRHKITKRGQNVTFRCDPISEHNRLYWYRQTLGQGPEFLTYFQNEAQLEKSRLLSDRFSAERPKGSFSTLEIQRTEQGDSAMYLCASSLEAGPTEAFFGQGTRLTVV.

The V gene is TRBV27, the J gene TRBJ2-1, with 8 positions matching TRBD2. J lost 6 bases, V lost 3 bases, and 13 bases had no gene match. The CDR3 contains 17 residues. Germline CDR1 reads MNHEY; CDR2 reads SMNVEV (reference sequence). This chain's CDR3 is CASSLLPPGGAPNEQFF. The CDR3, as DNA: TGTGCCAGCAGTTTGCTCCCCCCCGGGGGGGCCCCCAATGAGCAGTTCTTC.

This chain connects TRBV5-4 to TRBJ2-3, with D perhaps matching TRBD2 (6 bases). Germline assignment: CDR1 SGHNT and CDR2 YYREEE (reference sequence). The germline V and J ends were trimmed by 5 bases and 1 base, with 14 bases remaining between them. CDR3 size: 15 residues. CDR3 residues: CASSLGGAGTDTQYF. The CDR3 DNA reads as TGTGCCAGCAGTCTCGGGGGAGCAGGCACAGATACGCAGTATTTT.

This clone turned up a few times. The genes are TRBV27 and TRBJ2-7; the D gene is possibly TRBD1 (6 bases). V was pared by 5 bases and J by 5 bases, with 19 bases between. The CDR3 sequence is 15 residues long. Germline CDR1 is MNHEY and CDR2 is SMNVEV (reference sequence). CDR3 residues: CASSGGQKASDEQYF. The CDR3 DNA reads TGTGCCAGCAGTGGGGGCCAGAAGGCGAGTGACGAGCAGTACTTC.

This CDR3 reads CASSPSRVHCEQYF. The CDR3 coding sequence is TGTGCCAGCAGTCCTTCCAGGGTCCATTGTGAGCAGTACTTC. The chain couples TRBV27 to TRBJ2-7, with D perhaps TRBD1 (5 bases). Trimming cost V 5 bases and J 7 bases, with 18 bases left between them. The CDR3 consists of 14 residues. Germline V gene lookup returns CDR1 MNHEY and CDR2 SMNVEV (reference sequence).

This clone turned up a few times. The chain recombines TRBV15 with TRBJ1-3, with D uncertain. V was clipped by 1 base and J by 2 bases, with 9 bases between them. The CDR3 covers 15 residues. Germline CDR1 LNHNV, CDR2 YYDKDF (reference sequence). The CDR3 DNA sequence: TGTGCCACCAGCAGAGGACCGGGTACTGGAAACACCATATATTTT. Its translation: CATSRGPGTGNTIYF.

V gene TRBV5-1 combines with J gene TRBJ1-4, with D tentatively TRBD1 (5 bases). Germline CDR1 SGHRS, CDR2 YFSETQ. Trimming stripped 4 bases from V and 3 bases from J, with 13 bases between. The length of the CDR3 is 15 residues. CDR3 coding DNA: TGCGCCAGCAGCCCCTACAGGCCGGCTAATGAAAAACTGTTTTTT. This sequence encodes CASSPYRPANEKLFF.

The CDR3 region is CASSQGSGTSEETQYF. CDR3 nucleotide sequence: TGCGCCAGCAGCCAAGGGTCGGGGACTAGTGAGGAGACCCAGTACTTC. This chain joins TRBV4-1 and TRBJ2-5, with 8 bases identical to TRBD2. Germline CDR1 and CDR2: MGHRA and YSYEKL. The CDR3 contains 16 residues. Losses at the gene ends were 1 base for V and 5 bases for J; bases not matched to a gene: 9.

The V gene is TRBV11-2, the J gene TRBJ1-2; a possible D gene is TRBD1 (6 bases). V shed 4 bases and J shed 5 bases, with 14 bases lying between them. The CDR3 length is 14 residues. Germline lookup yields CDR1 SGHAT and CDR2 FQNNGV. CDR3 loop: CASSSPQGLYGYTF. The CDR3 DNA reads TGTGCCAGCAGCTCCCCACAGGGACTATATGGCTACACCTTC. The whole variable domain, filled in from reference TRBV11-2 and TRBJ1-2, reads EAGVAQSPRYKIIEKRQSVAFWCNPISGHATLYWYQQILGQGPKLLIQFQNNGVVDDSQLPKDRFSAERLKGVDSTLKIQPAKLEDSAVYLCASSSPQGLYGYTFGSGTRLTVV.

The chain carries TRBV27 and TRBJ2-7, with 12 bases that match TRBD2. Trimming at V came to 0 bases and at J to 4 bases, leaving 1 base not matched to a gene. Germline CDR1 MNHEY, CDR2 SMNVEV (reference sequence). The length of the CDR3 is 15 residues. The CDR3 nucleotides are TGTGCCAGCAGTTTATCGGGGACTAGCGGGTACGAGCAGTACTTC. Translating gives CASSLSGTSGYEQYF.

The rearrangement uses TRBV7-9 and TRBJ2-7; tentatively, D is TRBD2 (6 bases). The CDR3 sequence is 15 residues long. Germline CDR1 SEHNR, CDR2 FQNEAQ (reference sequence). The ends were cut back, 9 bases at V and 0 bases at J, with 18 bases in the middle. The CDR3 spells CASTGWRESSYEQYF. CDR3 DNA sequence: TGTGCCAGTACCGGGTGGAGGGAGAGCTCCTACGAGCAGTACTTC.

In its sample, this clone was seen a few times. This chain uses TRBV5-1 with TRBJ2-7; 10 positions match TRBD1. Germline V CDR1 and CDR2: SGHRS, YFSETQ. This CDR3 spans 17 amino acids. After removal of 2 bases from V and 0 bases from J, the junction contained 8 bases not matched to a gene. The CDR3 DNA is TGCGCCAGCAGCTTACGACAGGGGGCGATGAGCTCCTACGAGCAGTACTTC. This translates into CASSLRQGAMSSYEQYF.

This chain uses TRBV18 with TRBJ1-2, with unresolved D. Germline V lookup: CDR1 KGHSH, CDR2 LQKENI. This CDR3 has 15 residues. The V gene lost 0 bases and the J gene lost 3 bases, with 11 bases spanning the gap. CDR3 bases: TGTGCCAGCTCACCACCAGGGAGCGGGGACTATGGCTACACCTTC. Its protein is CASSPPGSGDYGYTF.

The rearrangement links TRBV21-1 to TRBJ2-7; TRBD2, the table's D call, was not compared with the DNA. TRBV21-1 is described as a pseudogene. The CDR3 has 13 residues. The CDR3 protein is CASAWDFGYEQYF. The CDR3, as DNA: TGTGCCAGCGCCTGGGACTTCGGCTACGAGCAGTACTTC.

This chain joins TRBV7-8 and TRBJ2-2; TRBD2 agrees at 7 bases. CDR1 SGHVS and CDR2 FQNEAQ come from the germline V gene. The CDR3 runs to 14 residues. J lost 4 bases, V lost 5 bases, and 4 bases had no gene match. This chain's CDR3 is CASSPGGSTGELFF. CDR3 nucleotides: TGTGCCAGCAGCCCGGGGGGAAGCACCGGGGAGCTGTTTTTT.

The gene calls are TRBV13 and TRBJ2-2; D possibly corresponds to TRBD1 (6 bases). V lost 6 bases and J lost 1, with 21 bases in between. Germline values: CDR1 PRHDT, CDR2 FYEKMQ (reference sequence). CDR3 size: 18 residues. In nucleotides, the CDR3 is TGTGCCAGCAGTATTAAACAGGGTGCCTTTCGGAACACCGGGGAGCTGTTTTTT. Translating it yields CASSIKQGAFRNTGELFF.

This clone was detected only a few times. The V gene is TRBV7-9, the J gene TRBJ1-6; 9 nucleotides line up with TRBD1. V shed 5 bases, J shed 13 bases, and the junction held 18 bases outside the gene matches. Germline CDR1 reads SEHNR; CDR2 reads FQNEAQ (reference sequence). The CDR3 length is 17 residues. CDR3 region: CASSPTSRQGGLSPLHF. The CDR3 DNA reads TGTGCCAGCAGCCCCACTTCAAGACAGGGGGGATTGTCGCCCCTCCACTTT.